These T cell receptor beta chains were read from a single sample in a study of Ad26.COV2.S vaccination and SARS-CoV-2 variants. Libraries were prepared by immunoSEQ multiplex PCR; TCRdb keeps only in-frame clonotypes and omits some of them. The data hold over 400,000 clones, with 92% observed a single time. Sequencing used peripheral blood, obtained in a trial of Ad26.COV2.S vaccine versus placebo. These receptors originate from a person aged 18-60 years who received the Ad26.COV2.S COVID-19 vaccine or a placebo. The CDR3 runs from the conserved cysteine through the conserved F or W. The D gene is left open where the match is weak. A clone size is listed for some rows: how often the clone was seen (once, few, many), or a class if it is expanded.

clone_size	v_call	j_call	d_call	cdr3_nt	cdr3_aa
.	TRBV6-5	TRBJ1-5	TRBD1	TGTGCCAGCAGAGGGACAGGGTCTTATCAGCCCCAGCATTTT	CASRGTGSYQPQHF
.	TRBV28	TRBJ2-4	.	TGTGCCAGCACCCCCGGGGCGTTAGGGGACATTCAGTACTTC	CASTPGALGDIQYF
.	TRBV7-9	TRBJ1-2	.	TGTGCCAGCAGCTTGGGTTCCTACAGGGAGGGGATCTATGGCTACACCTTC	CASSLGSYREGIYGYTF
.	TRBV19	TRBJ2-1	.	TGTGCCAGTAGTATTTCAGGAGGGCCCTACAATGAGCAGTTCTTC	CASSISGGPYNEQFF
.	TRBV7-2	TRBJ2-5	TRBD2	TGTGCCAGCAGCTTTCGGACTAGCGGAGGTGGGGAGACCCAGTACTTC	CASSFRTSGGGETQYF
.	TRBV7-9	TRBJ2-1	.	TGTGCCAGCAGCCCCGGGACCCCCAATGAGCAGTTCTTC	CASSPGTPNEQFF
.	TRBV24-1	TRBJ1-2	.	TGTGCCACCAGTGGGGGAGGGAACTATGGCTACACCTTC	CATSGGGNYGYTF
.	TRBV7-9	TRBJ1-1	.	TGTGCCAGCAGCTTGGACGGATTGAACACTGAAGCTTTCTTT	CASSLDGLNTEAFF
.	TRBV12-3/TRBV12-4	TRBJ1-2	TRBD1	TGTGCCAGCAGTTTACAGGGGGCCAGTGGCTACACCTTC	CASSLQGASGYTF
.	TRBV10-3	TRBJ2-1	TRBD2	TGTGCCATCAGTGACTCAGCGGGGGGGCTGGGGAATGAGCAGTTCTTC	CAISDSAGGLGNEQFF
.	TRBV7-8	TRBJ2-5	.	TGTGCCAGCCAACGGAGGCCCGGGTTTCAAGAGACCCAGTACTTC	CASQRRPGFQETQYF
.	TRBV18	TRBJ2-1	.	TGTGCCAGCTCACCACTGGCCTACCACAATAATGAGCAGTTCTTC	CASSPLAYHNNEQFF
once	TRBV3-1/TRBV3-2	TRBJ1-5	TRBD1	TGTGCCAGCAGCCAAGGGGGGACAGGGTTCAATCAGCCCCAGCATTTT	CASSQGGTGFNQPQHF
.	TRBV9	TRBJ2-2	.	TGTGCCAGCAGCGTAGAAGGGGCCGGGGAGCTGTTTTTT	CASSVEGAGELFF
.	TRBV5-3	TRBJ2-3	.	TGTGCCAGAAGCTTGGCCAAATCCCATTTCAATTCCCCAGATACGCAGTATTTT	CARSLAKSHFNSPDTQYF
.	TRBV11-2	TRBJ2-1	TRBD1	TGTGCCAGCAGCCATGTCCCCGGGACAGGGTACAATGAGCAGTTCTTC	CASSHVPGTGYNEQFF
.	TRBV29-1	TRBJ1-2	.	TGCAGCGTTGAAGTCAAGGGCTGGGATGGCTACACCTTC	CSVEVKGWDGYTF
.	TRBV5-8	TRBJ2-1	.	TGTGCCAGCAGCTTGGTGGGGCGAGTGGTAAATGTAAATGAGCAGTTCTTC	CASSLVGRVVNVNEQFF
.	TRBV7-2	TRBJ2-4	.	TGTGCCAGCAGCTTAGTCTTTGGGGCGGGAGCCAAAAACATTCAGTACTTC	CASSLVFGAGAKNIQYF
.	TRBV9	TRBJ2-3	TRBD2	TGTGCCAGCAGCGCTACTAGCGGGGGGCCTTCCTATCCCCAGTATTTT	CASSATSGGPSYPQYF
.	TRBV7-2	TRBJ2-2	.	TGTGCCAGCAGCACACAGGGTACCGGGGAGCTGTTTTTT	CASSTQGTGELFF
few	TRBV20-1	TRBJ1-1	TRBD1	TGCAGTGCTAGTCGAGGGACAGGGCGTGAAGCTTTCTTT	CSASRGTGREAFF
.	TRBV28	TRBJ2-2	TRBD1	TGTGCCAGCAGCCACAGGGGGACGAACACCGGGGAGCTGTTTTTT	CASSHRGTNTGELFF
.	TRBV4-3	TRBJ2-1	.	TGCGCCAGCAGCCAAGGGTACTCGGTCATGAATGAGCAGTTCTTC	CASSQGYSVMNEQFF
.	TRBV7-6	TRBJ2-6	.	TGTGCCAGCAGCTTAGAAGGACCCTCTGGGGCCAACGTCCTGACTTTC	CASSLEGPSGANVLTF
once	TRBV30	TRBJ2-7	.	TGTGCCTGGAGTGAGGAGGGGGTCAGCGAGCAGTACTTC	CAWSEEGVSEQYF
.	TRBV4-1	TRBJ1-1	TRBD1	TGCGCCAGCAGCCGAGACAGGGGGTTGGGAAACACTGAAGCTTTCTTT	CASSRDRGLGNTEAFF
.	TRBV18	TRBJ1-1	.	TGTGCCAGCTCATCTGATCGCGGGGGGCGAAGTACTGAAGCTTTCTTT	CASSSDRGGRSTEAFF
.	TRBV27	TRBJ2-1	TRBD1	TGTGCCAGCAGTGCTACAGGGGGCCCCTACAATGAGCAGTTCTTC	CASSATGGPYNEQFF
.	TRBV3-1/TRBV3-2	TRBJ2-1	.	TGTGCCAGCAGCCAGACGGGGAGAAGTGAGCAGTTCTTC	CASSQTGRSEQFF
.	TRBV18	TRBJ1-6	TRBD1	TGTGCCAGCTCACCAAGACAGGGGGCAAATTCACCCCTCCACTTT	CASSPRQGANSPLHF
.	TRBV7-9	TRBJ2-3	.	TGTGCCAGCAGCTTACTCGCGGGGGCAGGAGATACGCAGTATTTT	CASSLLAGAGDTQYF
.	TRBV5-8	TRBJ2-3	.	TGTGCCAGCCCGGACTGGATTGGGGCAGATACGCAGTATTTT	CASPDWIGADTQYF
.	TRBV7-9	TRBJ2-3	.	TGTGCCAGCATGGGAGCAGATACGCAGTATTTT	CASMGADTQYF
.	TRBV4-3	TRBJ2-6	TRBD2	TGCGCCAGCAGCCACCCTAGCGGGGGGCCCTCTGGGGCCAACGTCCTGACTTTC	CASSHPSGGPSGANVLTF
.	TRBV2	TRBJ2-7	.	TGTGCCAGCAGGATGAGGGTCGAGCAGTACTTC	CASRMRVEQYF
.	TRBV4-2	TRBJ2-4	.	TGTGCCAGCAGCCAAAGAGGGATAAACATTCAGTACTTC	CASSQRGINIQYF
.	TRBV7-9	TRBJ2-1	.	TGTGCCAGCAGCTTACGTTGGCCGGAGCAGTTCTTC	CASSLRWPEQFF
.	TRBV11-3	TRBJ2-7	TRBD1	TGTGCCAGCAGCGAGGGGACAGGGTACGAGCAGTACTTC	CASSEGTGYEQYF
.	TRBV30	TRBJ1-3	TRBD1	TGTGCCTGGAGTCCGGGGACAGGGGTTGGGGACACCATATATTTT	CAWSPGTGVGDTIYF
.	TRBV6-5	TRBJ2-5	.	TGTGCCAGCAGTTACTCGCATGCCCGAGGGGAGACCCAGTACTTC	CASSYSHARGETQYF